A selection of T cell receptor beta chains follows, all from one sample in a study of neurological immune-mediated disorders. MiXCR, applied by TCRdb to the 5' RACE reads, yields one record per CDR3 protein. The table lists 84,000 or so distinct CDR3 sequences, about 4% of them singletons. Sequencing was performed on PBMCs. Every receptor here comes from a woman between 55 and 75 years old with multiple sclerosis. CDR3s include the opening cysteine and the closing phenylalanine or tryptophan. A D gene is named only where the DNA matches it firmly. Clone sizes are shown as how often the clone was seen (once, few, many) or a class if it is expanded.

. TRBJ1-5 TRBV5-1 many CASSLEGTQPQHF TGCGCCAGCAGCTTGGAGGGTACCCAGCCCCAGCATTTT
. TRBJ2-5 TRBV7-2 medium-sized CASSPGQRQETQYF TGTGCCAGCAGCCCAGGACAGCGCCAAGAGACCCAGTACTTC
. TRBJ2-7 TRBV12-3/TRBV12-4 many CASSRLGGYEQYF TGTGCCAGCAGTCGTCTTGGGGGCTACGAGCAGTACTTC
. TRBJ2-7 TRBV5-6 many CASSSEHRALRYEQYF TGTGCCAGCAGCTCAGAACACAGGGCCCTACGCTACGAGCAGTACTTC
. TRBJ1-2 TRBV6-5 many CASSYSGGGGRYGYTF TGTGCCAGCAGTTACTCGGGGGGAGGCGGTCGTTATGGCTACACCTTC
. TRBJ2-7 TRBV28 many CASSLWTTGLLLYEQYF TGTGCCAGCAGTTTATGGACTACAGGCTTACTACTCTACGAGCAGTACTTC
TRBD1 TRBJ2-1 TRBV24-1 many CATSEGQSYNEQFF TGTGCCACCAGTGAGGGACAGTCCTACAATGAGCAGTTCTTC
. TRBJ1-1 TRBV15 many CATSRHMNTEAFF TGTGCCACCAGCCGCCACATGAACACTGAAGCTTTCTTT
. TRBJ2-3 TRBV29-1 many CSVEVPPADTQYF TGCAGCGTTGAAGTCCCCCCCGCAGATACGCAGTATTTT
. TRBJ1-1 TRBV5-1 many CASSIQTANTEAFF TGCGCCAGCAGCATCCAGACAGCCAACACTGAAGCTTTCTTT
. TRBJ2-5 TRBV7-8 many CASSPRRLGGPRETQYF TGTGCCAGCAGCCCAAGGAGGTTGGGGGGGCCGCGAGAGACCCAGTACTTC
TRBD2 TRBJ2-3 TRBV20-1 many CSATKAGGPDTQYF TGCAGTGCTACTAAAGCGGGGGGGCCGGATACGCAGTATTTT
. TRBJ1-1 TRBV5-6 many CASSLVGTTEAFF TGTGCCAGCAGCTTGGTTGGGACAACTGAAGCTTTCTTT